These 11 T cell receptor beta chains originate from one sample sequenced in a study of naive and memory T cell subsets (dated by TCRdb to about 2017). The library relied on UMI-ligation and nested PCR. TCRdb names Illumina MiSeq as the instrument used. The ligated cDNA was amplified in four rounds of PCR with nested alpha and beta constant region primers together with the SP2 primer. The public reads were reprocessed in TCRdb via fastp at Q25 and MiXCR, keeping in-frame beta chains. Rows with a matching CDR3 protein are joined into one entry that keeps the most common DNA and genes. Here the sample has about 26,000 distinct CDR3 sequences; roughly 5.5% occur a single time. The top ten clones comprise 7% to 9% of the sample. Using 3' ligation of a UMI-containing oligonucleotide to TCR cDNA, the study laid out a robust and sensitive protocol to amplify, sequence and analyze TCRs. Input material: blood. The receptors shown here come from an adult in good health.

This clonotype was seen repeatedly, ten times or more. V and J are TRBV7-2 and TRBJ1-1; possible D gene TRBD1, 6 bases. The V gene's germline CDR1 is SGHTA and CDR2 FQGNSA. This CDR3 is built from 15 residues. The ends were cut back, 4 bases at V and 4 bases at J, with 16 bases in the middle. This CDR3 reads CASSSDRNPSTEAFF. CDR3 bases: TGTGCCAGCAGCTCGGACAGAAACCCTTCCACTGAAGCTTTCTTT.

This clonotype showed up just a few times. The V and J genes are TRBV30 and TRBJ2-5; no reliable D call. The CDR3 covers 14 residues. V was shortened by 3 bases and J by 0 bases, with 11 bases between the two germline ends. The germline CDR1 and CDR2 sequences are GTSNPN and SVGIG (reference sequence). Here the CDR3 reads CAWSSHSYQETQYF. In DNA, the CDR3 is TGTGCCTGGAGCTCACACTCGTACCAAGAGACCCAGTACTTC.

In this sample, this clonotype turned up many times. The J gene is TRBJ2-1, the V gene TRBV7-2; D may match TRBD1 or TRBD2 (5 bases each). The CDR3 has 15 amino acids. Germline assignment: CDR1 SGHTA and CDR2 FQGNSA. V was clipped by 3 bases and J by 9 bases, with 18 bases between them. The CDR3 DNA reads TGTGCCAGCAGCTTCGCCCGGGGCGCAGGCCCTGAGCAGTTCTTC. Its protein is CASSFARGAGPEQFF.

CDR3 amino acids: CSASRAGRDTEAFF. The CDR3 nucleotides read TGCAGTGCCAGTCGAGCAGGTCGGGACACTGAAGCTTTCTTT. The V and J genes are TRBV20-1 and TRBJ1-1, with no clear D. CDR3 length equals 14 residues. Trimming left V 6 bases short and J 3 bases short, with 17 bases between. Germline V gives CDR1 DFQATT, CDR2 SNEGSKA (reference sequence).

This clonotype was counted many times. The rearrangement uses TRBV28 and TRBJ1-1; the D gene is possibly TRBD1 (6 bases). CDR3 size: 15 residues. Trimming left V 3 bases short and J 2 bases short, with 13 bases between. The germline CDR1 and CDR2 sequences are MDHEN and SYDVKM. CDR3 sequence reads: CASSFYGRGNTEAFF. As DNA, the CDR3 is TGTGCCAGCAGTTTTTACGGCAGGGGAAACACTGAAGCTTTCTTT.

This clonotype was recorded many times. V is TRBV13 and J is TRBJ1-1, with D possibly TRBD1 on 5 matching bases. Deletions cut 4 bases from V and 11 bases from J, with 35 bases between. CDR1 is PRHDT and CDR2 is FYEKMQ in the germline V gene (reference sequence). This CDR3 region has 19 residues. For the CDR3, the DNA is TGTGCCAGCAGCTCATCTCATCGCTTGGGGGGGTCCCGGGGATATGGGGCTTTCTTT. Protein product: CASSSSHRLGGSRGYGAFF.

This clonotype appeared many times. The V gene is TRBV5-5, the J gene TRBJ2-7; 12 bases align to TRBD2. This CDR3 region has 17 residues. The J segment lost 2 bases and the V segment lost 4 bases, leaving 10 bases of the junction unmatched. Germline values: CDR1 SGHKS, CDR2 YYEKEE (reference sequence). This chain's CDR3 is CASSGGTSGPDTYEQYF. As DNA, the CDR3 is TGTGCCAGCAGCGGTGGGACTAGCGGGCCCGATACCTACGAGCAGTACTTC.

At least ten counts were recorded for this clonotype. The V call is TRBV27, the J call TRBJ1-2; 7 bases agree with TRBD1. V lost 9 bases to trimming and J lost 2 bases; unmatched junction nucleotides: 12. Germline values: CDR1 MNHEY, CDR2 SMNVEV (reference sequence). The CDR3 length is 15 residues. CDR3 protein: CASTREWGQNYGYTF. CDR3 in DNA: TGTGCCAGTACTAGGGAGTGGGGACAGAACTATGGCTACACCTTC.

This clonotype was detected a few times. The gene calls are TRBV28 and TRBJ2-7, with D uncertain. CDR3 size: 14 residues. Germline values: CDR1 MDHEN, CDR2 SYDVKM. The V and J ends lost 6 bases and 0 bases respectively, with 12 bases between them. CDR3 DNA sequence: TGTGCCAGCAGGGATTCGGTGAGCTCCTACGAGCAGTACTTC. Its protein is CASRDSVSSYEQYF.

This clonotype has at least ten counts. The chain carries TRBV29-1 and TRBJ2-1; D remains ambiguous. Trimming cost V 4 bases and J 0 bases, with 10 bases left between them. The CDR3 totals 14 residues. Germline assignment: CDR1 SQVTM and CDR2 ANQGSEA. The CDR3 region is CSVGSRSSYNEQFF. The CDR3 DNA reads TGCAGCGTTGGGAGCAGAAGCTCCTACAATGAGCAGTTCTTC.

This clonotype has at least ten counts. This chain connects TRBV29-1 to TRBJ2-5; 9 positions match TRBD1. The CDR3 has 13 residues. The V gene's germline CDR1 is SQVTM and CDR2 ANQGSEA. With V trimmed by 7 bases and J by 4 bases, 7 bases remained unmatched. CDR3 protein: CSATGGSGETQYF. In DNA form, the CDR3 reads TGCAGCGCGACAGGGGGATCGGGAGAGACCCAGTACTTC.